A selection of T cell receptor beta chains follows, all from one sample in a study of siplizumab effects on memory and regulatory T cells. Method: immunoSEQ multiplex PCR; TCRdb's copy keeps in-frame clones and lacks some. The table has tens of thousands of clones, about 93% seen once; the top ten hold 0.3%. The sequencing input was non-Treg CD4+ T cells sorted from blood. These receptors all come from a human donor in good health. Both conserved end residues are part of each CDR3. Fields, in order: CDR3 length, D gene, clone size, J gene, V gene, CDR3 DNA, CDR3 protein. D genes are given only for firm matches. The size field is filled for only some rows; it gives once, few, many or a size class.

11,.,.,TRBJ2-7,TRBV20-1,TGCAGTGCATCGGACCGCTACGAGCAGTACTTC,CSASDRYEQYF
12,.,.,TRBJ2-7,TRBV28,TGTGCCAGCAGAGGGACAATCTACGAGCAGTACTTC,CASRGTIYEQYF
20,TRBD2,.,TRBJ2-5,TRBV10-2,TGCGCCAGCAACGAGCCGGGACTAGCGGGGCACGAACAGTCGGGAGAGACCCAGTACTTC,CASNEPGLAGHEQSGETQYF
15,.,.,TRBJ2-1,TRBV15,TGTGCCACCAGCAGAGGTGGGACAAATTACAATGAGCAGTTCTTC,CATSRGGTNYNEQFF
13,TRBD2,.,TRBJ2-1,TRBV11-2,TGTGCCAGCCGAGCGGGGGGGCGCAATGAGCAGTTCTTC,CASRAGGRNEQFF
15,TRBD2,.,TRBJ2-7,TRBV7-9,TGTGCCAGCAGTCTAACTAGCGGCATTCACGACGAGCAGTACTTC,CASSLTSGIHDEQYF
15,.,.,TRBJ2-7,TRBV7-2,TGTGCCAGCAGCTCCCCCCGGGACTCTCCCTACGAGCAGTACTTC,CASSSPRDSPYEQYF
13,TRBD1,once,TRBJ1-1,TRBV6-5,TGTGCCAGCACCGTGACAGGGTTGGCTGAAGCTTTCTTT,CASTVTGLAEAFF
14,.,.,TRBJ2-7,TRBV5-1,TGCGCCAGCAGCCCGTTCCCCTCAGACTACGAGCAGTACTTC,CASSPFPSDYEQYF
15,.,.,TRBJ2-7,TRBV7-2,TGTGCCAGCAGCGCGGGACACCTAAACTCCTACGAGCAGTACTTC,CASSAGHLNSYEQYF
15,TRBD2,.,TRBJ2-3,TRBV6-4,TGTGCCAGCAGTGTCATAGCGGGGGGCACAGATACGCAGTATTTT,CASSVIAGGTDTQYF
13,.,.,TRBJ1-1,TRBV9,TGTGCCAGCAGCGCGTCCCCCCACACTGAAGCTTTCTTT,CASSASPHTEAFF
18,TRBD2,.,TRBJ2-1,TRBV30,TGTGCCTGGACTCCCTTTACTAGCGGGAGGGCCGCTTACAATGAGCAGTTCTTC,CAWTPFTSGRAAYNEQFF
13,.,.,TRBJ2-7,TRBV5-8,TGTGCCAGCAGCTCTCTTGGGGCCTACGAGCAGTACTTC,CASSSLGAYEQYF
13,.,.,TRBJ1-1,TRBV29-1,TGCAGCGGCAGAAGGGGTCGTGGGACTGAGGCTTTCTTT,CSGRRGRGTEAFF
15,TRBD2,.,TRBJ2-7,TRBV6-5,TGTGCCAGCAAGGGGACTAGCGGGACCAGGAACGAGCAGTACTTC,CASKGTSGTRNEQYF
13,TRBD1,once,TRBJ2-7,TRBV15,TGTGCCACCAGCAGAGTCCGGGACAGCGAGCAGTACTTC,CATSRVRDSEQYF
13,.,.,TRBJ2-5,TRBV6-6,TGTGCCAGCAGTTGGACAGTGCAAGAGACCCAGTACTTC,CASSWTVQETQYF
16,.,.,TRBJ1-2,TRBV27,TGTGCCAGCAGTTTAAAACCGACAGGAGCTAACTATGGCTACACCTTC,CASSLKPTGANYGYTF
13,.,.,TRBJ2-3,TRBV5-1,TGCGCCAGCAGCTTGGGGGGAGCAGATACGCAGTATTTT,CASSLGGADTQYF
14,TRBD1,.,TRBJ1-2,TRBV10-3,TGTGCCATCAGCGGGACAGGGACGGCCTATGGCTACACCTTC,CAISGTGTAYGYTF
15,TRBD2,.,TRBJ2-7,TRBV30,TGTGCCTGGAGTGTACGAGCTAGCGGGAGCTACGAGCAGTACTTC,CAWSVRASGSYEQYF
15,.,.,TRBJ2-5,TRBV6-5,TGTGCCAGCAGTTACTCGAGTTCTGGGTCGGAGACCCAGTACTTC,CASSYSSSGSETQYF
15,.,once,TRBJ1-3,TRBV9,TGTGCCAGCAGCCCTCGCAGCTTCTCTGGAAACACCATATATTTT,CASSPRSFSGNTIYF
15,.,.,TRBJ2-1,TRBV14,TGTGCCAGCAGCCGCACCGGACTCTCCTACAATGAGCAGTTCTTC,CASSRTGLSYNEQFF